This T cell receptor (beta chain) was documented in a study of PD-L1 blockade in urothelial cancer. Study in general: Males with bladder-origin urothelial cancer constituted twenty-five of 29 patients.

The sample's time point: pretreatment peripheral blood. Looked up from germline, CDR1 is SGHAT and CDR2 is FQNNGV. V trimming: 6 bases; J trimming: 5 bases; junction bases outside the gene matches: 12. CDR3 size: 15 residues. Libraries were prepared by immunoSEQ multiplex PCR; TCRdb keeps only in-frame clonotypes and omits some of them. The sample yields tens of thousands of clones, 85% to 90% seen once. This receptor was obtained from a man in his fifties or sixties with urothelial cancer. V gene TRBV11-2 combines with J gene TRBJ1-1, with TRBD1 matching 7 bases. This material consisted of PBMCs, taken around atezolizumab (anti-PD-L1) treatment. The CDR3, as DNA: TGTGCCAGCAGACCCTCAGGGGGAGGATATACTGAAGCTTTCTTT. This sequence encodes CASRPSGGGYTEAFF.